The present entry profiles one TCR beta chain with its context. As yet, its antigen is unknown. Regarding treatment: around 19 received Ad26.COV2.S at low or high dose, single or two shots; roughly 5 received placebo; per-sample allocation not given. Sampling occurred on day 63 after the first vaccine or placebo injection. It was an adult aged 18-55 years in Boston who was the donor. Repertoires were generated with immunoSEQ multiplex PCR, while TCRdb's copy carries only in-frame clones and drops some. The sample has 250,000 or so clones, around 90% seen once. CDR3 size: 14 residues. The germline CDR1 and CDR2 sequences are SEHNR and FQNEAQ (reference sequence). J lost 4 bases, V lost 5 bases, and 6 bases had no gene match. This sample is part of a study of Ad26.COV2.S vaccination and SARS-CoV-2 variants. Study-level results: Vaccinated individuals (as opposed to placebo recipients) had higher spike-specific TCR breadth. Across vaccine and placebo recipients, the breadth of non-spike TCRs was similar.

This rearrangement joins TRBV7-9 to TRBJ1-1; 8 nucleotides align to TRBD1. This clonotype was obtained from a person between 18 and 60 years old who received the Ad26.COV2.S COVID-19 vaccine or a placebo. The sample was peripheral blood, taken in a trial of Ad26.COV2.S vaccine versus placebo. The CDR3 bases are TGTGCCAGCAGCAACGGACAGGGAGGCACTGAAGCTTTCTTT. Translated, it gives CASSNGQGGTEAFF.